One TCR beta chain is described in this entry. This CDR3 comprises 13 residues. Per the germline V gene, CDR1 is ENHRY and CDR2 is SYGVKD. This record comes from a study of T cells in Graves' hyperthyroidism and ophthalmopathy. Reasons for excluding patients were uncontrolled infection, other autoimmune disease, pregnancy or lactation. The source material, RNA transcripts, was used to amplify TCR beta CDR3 regions. TCR CDR3 underwent first-round RT-PCR with the HTBI primer set. TCRdb reprocessed the multiplex PCR reads with MiXCR, giving one entry per CDR3 protein. The sample has 700,000 to 950,000 distinct CDR3 sequences; roughly 32% are singletons.

Sequencing was done on a sample of blood. This chain uses TRBV10-3 with TRBJ2-5, with 9 bases that match TRBD1. The J call is in doubt because the DNA end fits TRBJ2-7 better. The clonotype comes from a woman aged 40 to 50 with Graves' hyperthyroidism. The CDR3 coding sequence is TGTGCCATCGGAGTGGGACAGGGCTACGAGCAGTACTTC. Its translation is CAIGVGQGYEQYF.